Below, 20 T cell receptor beta chains from the same sample are listed, as sequenced in a study of blood T cell repertoires in COVID-19. Some clones are missing from TCRdb's copy, which holds only in-frame ones; the method was immunoSEQ multiplex PCR. Of 150,000 to 200,000 clones listed, approximately 90% are singletons. The sample comprised peripheral blood. The receptor source for this set is a young man who had recovered from COVID-19.

The chain has TRBV9 and TRBJ2-5; 7 positions match TRBD1. With V trimmed by 4 bases and J by 2 bases, 11 bases remained unmatched. CDR3 size: 16 residues. Germline V gene sequence: CDR1 SGDLS, CDR2 YYNGEE. CDR3 DNA sequence: TGTGCCAGCAGCCCCGGTGGGGGACAGATGCAAGAGACCCAGTACTTC. Its protein is CASSPGGGQMQETQYF. The full variable domain, its missing parts supplied by reference TRBV9 and TRBJ2-5, is DSGVTQTPKHLITATGQRVTLRCSPRSGDLSVYWYQQSLDQGLQFLIQYYNGEERAKGNILERFSAQQFPDLHSELNLSSLELGDSALYFCASSPGGGQMQETQYFGPGTRLLVL.

V usage is TRBV6-6 and J usage is TRBJ2-7; TRBD1 aligns across 9 bases. This CDR3 is built from 14 residues. With 2 bases clipped from V and 4 bases from J, the junction kept 3 bases outside the gene matches. From germline, CDR1 is MNHNY and CDR2 SVGAGI (reference sequence). The CDR3 DNA sequence: TGTGCCAGCAGTTACCTGGGACAGGGTTACGAGCAGTACTTC. Translating it yields CASSYLGQGYEQYF.

The chain links TRBV7-2 to TRBJ2-3; 8 bases line up with TRBD1. The CDR3 length is 13 residues. V lost 3 bases to trimming and J lost 5 bases; unmatched junction nucleotides: 1. Germline V lookup: CDR1 SGHTA, CDR2 FQGNSA. CDR3 region: CASSLGQVDTQYF. The CDR3 nucleotides are TGTGCCAGCAGCTTGGGACAGGTAGATACGCAGTATTTT.

This clone was observed a single time. The J gene is TRBJ2-2, the V gene TRBV3-1 (or the pseudogene TRBV3-2), with D possibly being TRBD2 (6 bases). Trimming took 3 bases from V and 7 from J, leaving 12 bases between them. This CDR3 is 14 amino acids long. Germline lookup yields CDR1 LGHDT and CDR2 YNNKEL (reference sequence). Written as DNA, the CDR3 is TGTGCCAGCAGCCAGTTCGAGGAGGGCGGGGAGCTGTTTTTT. Its protein is CASSQFEEGGELFF.

The DNA for the CDR3 is TGTGCCAGCATCGAGGGCGGGGAGCTGTTTTTT. It yields the protein CASIEGGELFF. V gene TRBV5-4 combines with J gene TRBJ2-2, with TRBD2 as a possible D gene (5 bases). The CDR3 sequence is 11 residues long. V gave up 6 bases and J gave up 7 bases, with 7 bases separating them. The germline V gene encodes CDR1 SGHNT and CDR2 YYREEE (reference sequence).

The chain is built from TRBV6-6 and TRBJ1-1; D might be TRBD1 (6 bases). CDR1 is MNHNY, CDR2 SVGAGI, per germline (reference sequence). The V and J ends lost 2 bases and 7 bases respectively, with 8 bases between them. This CDR3 is 12 amino acids long. CDR3 protein: CASSYIRGEAFF. For the CDR3, the DNA is TGTGCCAGCAGTTACATCAGGGGTGAAGCTTTCTTT.

This rearrangement joins TRBV25-1 to TRBJ2-5, with D perhaps matching TRBD2 (5 bases). Deletions cut 3 bases from V and 4 bases from J, with 15 bases between. This CDR3 region has 15 residues. Germline values: CDR1 MGHDK, CDR2 SYGVNS. The CDR3 spells CASSDGPSRGETQYF. CDR3 in DNA: TGTGCCAGCAGTGACGGACCGAGTCGGGGAGAGACCCAGTACTTC.

V usage is TRBV3-1 (or the pseudogene TRBV3-2) and J usage is TRBJ2-7; 14 nucleotides agree with TRBD2. The ends lost 4 bases at V and 2 bases at J; junction bases unmatched: 7. The germline CDR1 and CDR2 sequences are LGHDT and YNNKEL (reference sequence). CDR3 length equals 17 residues. This CDR3 is CASSLIGLAGGTYEQYF. CDR3 coding DNA: TGTGCCAGCAGCCTTATCGGACTAGCGGGAGGAACCTACGAGCAGTACTTC.

The chain combines TRBV19 with TRBJ2-1, with D perhaps TRBD2 (5 bases). V was cut by 5 bases and J by 10 bases, with 21 bases left in between. There are 15 residues in the CDR3. CDR1 is LNHDA and CDR2 is SQIVND in the germline V gene (reference sequence). This CDR3 is CASSAEGREAEEQFF. The CDR3 DNA sequence: TGTGCCAGTAGTGCCGAGGGCCGGGAAGCGGAGGAGCAGTTCTTC.

This clone has only one observation. This chain uses TRBV11-2 with TRBJ2-4; 8 bases are a match to TRBD1. This CDR3 region has 14 residues. With 5 bases clipped from V and 8 bases from J, the junction kept 8 bases outside the gene matches. Germline CDR1 reads SGHAT; CDR2 reads FQNNGV. The CDR3 region is CASSPDRERDIQYF. DNA for the CDR3: TGTGCCAGCAGCCCGGACAGGGAGAGGGACATTCAGTACTTC.

The chain has TRBV19 and TRBJ1-5; tentatively, D is TRBD1 (6 bases). V was cut by 4 bases and J by 6 bases, with 10 bases left in between. There are 13 residues in the CDR3. Germline V lookup: CDR1 LNHDA, CDR2 SQIVND (reference sequence). The CDR3 sequence is CASSTNRAQPQHF. The CDR3 DNA reads as TGTGCCAGTAGTACGAACAGGGCTCAGCCCCAGCATTTT.

The chain is built from TRBV9 and TRBJ2-5; 12 bases line up with TRBD2. There are 16 residues in the CDR3. Per the germline V gene, CDR1 is SGDLS and CDR2 is YYNGEE. The junction had 9 bases not matched to a gene; V was cut back by 3 bases and J by 6 bases. CDR3 sequence: CASSAFLAGGLKTQYF. The CDR3 DNA sequence: TGTGCCAGCAGCGCTTTCCTAGCGGGAGGGCTGAAGACCCAGTACTTC.

The genes are TRBV3-1 (or the pseudogene TRBV3-2) and TRBJ1-1, with TRBD1 matching 8 bases. The trim removed 2 bases at V and 4 bases at J, leaving 9 bases unmatched. The CDR3 is 16 amino acids. Germline values: CDR1 LGHDT, CDR2 YNNKEL (reference sequence). In DNA form, the CDR3 reads TGTGCCAGCAGCCAACCTGGACAGGGCAGGGTCACTGAAGCTTTCTTT. As protein: CASSQPGQGRVTEAFF.

The genes are TRBV23-1 and TRBJ2-7, with D perhaps matching TRBD2 (6 bases). TRBV23-1 has ORF status, its function being uncertain. CDR3 length: 15 residues. V was pared by 4 bases and J by 3 bases, with 16 bases between. The CDR3 region has the DNA TGCGCCAGCAGTCCCCCCCTTTGCGGGGACTACGAGCAGTACTTC. Its translation: CASSPPLCGDYEQYF.

J is TRBJ2-7 and V is TRBV20-1, with a possible D match to TRBD1 (6 bases). Trimming shortened V by 3 bases and J by 9 bases, and 30 bases separated the two germline ends. This CDR3 spans 17 amino acids. Looked up from germline, CDR1 is DFQATT and CDR2 is SNEGSKA (reference sequence). The CDR3 loop is CSASYPRDTNSNRGQYF. The CDR3 DNA follows: TGCAGTGCTAGTTACCCAAGGGACACCAATTCGAACCGGGGGCAGTACTTC.

The chain recombines TRBV6-6 with TRBJ2-1, with 8 bases aligning to TRBD2. Losses at the gene ends were 7 bases for V and 3 bases for J; bases not matched to a gene: 8. Per the germline V gene, CDR1 is MNHNY and CDR2 is SVGAGI (reference sequence). The CDR3 runs to 15 residues. CDR3 sequence: CASTPAGGIYNEQFF. CDR3 nucleotides: TGTGCCAGCACACCTGCGGGAGGAATCTACAATGAGCAGTTCTTC.

CDR3 bases: TGTGCCAGCAGTTCCAACAGGGGGACTAATGAAAAACTGTTTTTT. Its translation: CASSSNRGTNEKLFF. J is TRBJ1-4 and V is TRBV6-2 or TRBV6-3; TRBD1 aligns across 8 bases. The J segment lost 2 bases and the V segment lost 4 bases, leaving 3 bases of the junction unmatched. The CDR3 has 15 residues. Germline assignment: CDR1 MNHEY and CDR2 SVGEGT.

The chain is built from TRBV9 and TRBJ2-7; D remains ambiguous. CDR1 SGDLS and CDR2 YYNGEE come from the germline V gene. Trimming took off 0 bases at V and 6 bases at J, with 10 bases between the two ends. CDR3 size: 13 residues. CDR3 nucleotide sequence: TGTGCCAGCAGCGTAGACTCGAAGTCCGAGCAGTACTTC. This sequence encodes CASSVDSKSEQYF.

The J gene is TRBJ1-1, the V gene TRBV7-8; 8 positions match TRBD1. V was pared by 1 base and J by 5 bases, with 0 bases of the junction left unmatched. This CDR3 contains 13 residues. Germline values: CDR1 SGHVS, CDR2 FQNEAQ. The CDR3 region has the DNA TGTGCCAGCAGCTTAGGGACAGGGACTGAAGCTTTCTTT. It translates to CASSLGTGTEAFF. Based on the CDR3 plus reference TRBV7-8 and TRBJ1-1, the full variable domain is GAGVSQSPRYKVAKRGQDVALRCDPISGHVSLFWYQQALGQGPEFLTYFQNEAQLDKSGLPSDRFFAERPEGSVSTLKIQRTQQEDSAVYLCASSLGTGTEAFFGQGTRLTVV.

The chain has TRBV7-8 and TRBJ2-3; 14 nucleotides agree with TRBD2. CDR3 length: 20 residues. From germline, CDR1 is SGHVS and CDR2 FQNEAQ. V shed 7 bases, J shed 6 bases, and the junction held 21 bases outside the gene matches. The CDR3 region has the DNA TGTGCCAGCACCCTTTATTTGACTAGCGGGAGGGCGGGAGTCGCTGATACGCAGTATTTT. This codes for CASTLYLTSGRAGVADTQYF.